This T cell receptor beta chain appears in the sequencing data of a study of tumor-infiltrating lymphocytes in primary liver carcinoma. Alongside blood RNA obtained from unsorted whole blood, germline DNA was also extracted. The patients, who had chronic HBV infection, were treatment-naive (untreated). Notes on the study in general: Tumors significantly exceeded blood in top-250-clone fraction (p = 0.039).

For this clonotype: Its antigen remains unidentified.

With a constant-region primer, TCR beta cDNA was made from approximately 510 ng of total RNA. Slightly modified ARM-PCR served as the procedure for the TCR beta libraries. These libraries came from three rounds of nested multiplex PCR. The two initial PCR rounds, roughly 9 cycles each, used TRBV1-TRBV30 forward and C-beta reverse primers. A single record per CDR3 protein comes from TCRdb applying MiXCR to the multiplex PCR reads. The table has fewer than 350,000 distinct CDR3 sequences, less than 70% seen once; the top ten hold about 6.3%. Germline values: CDR1 SGHAT, CDR2 FQNNGV. The CDR3 totals 13 residues. Trimming removed 8 bases at V and 5 bases at J, with 15 bases between.

This clonotype was obtained from a man in his forties with primary liver carcinoma and hepatitis B virus infection. J is TRBJ2-5 and V is TRBV11-2, with a weak D call TRBD2 (6 bases). Material for sequencing was peripheral blood. This chain's CDR3 is CASGLTEGETQYF. CDR3 in DNA: TGTGCCAGCGGCCTGACGGAGGGGGAGACCCAGTACTTC.